This entry features one T cell receptor beta chain sequence. Its specificity is unknown. The data were obtained in a study of shared clonotypes between healthy human individuals. Generated by immunoSEQ multiplex PCR, the TCRdb table keeps only in-frame clones and is missing some. The sample has about 510,000 clones; approximately 79% are singletons. The donors, all of them Caucasian adults, lived in Nashville, Tennessee. Without sorting, samples used some 84 million PBMCs for genomic DNA. This CDR3 has 18 residues. Trimming took off 0 bases at V and 4 bases at J, with 21 bases between the two ends. The V gene's germline CDR1 is SGHTA and CDR2 FQGNSA. Study-level findings and limits: Represented genetic and exposure-history diversity was restricted by having few donors.

Sample: PBMCs. This TCR derives from a woman in her forties in good health. Some clones in this sample may be carry-over from other donors' samples. This chain connects TRBV7-2 to TRBJ1-1; D is possibly TRBD1 (6 bases). The CDR3: CASSLAATGVIRGTEAFF. As DNA, the CDR3 is TGTGCCAGCAGCTTAGCCGCGACAGGCGTGATTCGTGGCACTGAAGCTTTCTTT. Variable domain in full (rest from reference TRBV7-2 and TRBJ1-1): GAGVSQSPSNKVTEKGKDVELRCDPISGHTALYWYRQSLGQGLEFLIYFQGNSAPDKSGLPSDRFSAERTGGSVSTLTIQRTQQEDSAVYLCASSLAATGVIRGTEAFFGQGTRLTVV.